The next 27 T cell receptor beta chains were all read from a single sample in a study of blood T cell repertoires in COVID-19. The data were produced by immunoSEQ multiplex PCR, yet TCRdb's version contains in-frame clones alone and is incomplete. The sample has about 170,000 clones, approximately 90% seen once; the top ten hold roughly 1.9%. The specimen was peripheral blood. Receptor source: a man aged 50-60 years who had recovered from COVID-19.

This clone was seen just once. The chain links TRBV28 to TRBJ1-2; tentative D call: TRBD1 (5 bases). CDR3 length equals 14 residues. V was trimmed by 6 bases and J by 5 bases, leaving 16 bases between them. From germline, CDR1 is MDHEN and CDR2 SYDVKM. The CDR3 DNA reads TGTGCCAGCAGCCCGGGGGGAGGGACGTATGGCTACACCTTC. Residues: CASSPGGGTYGYTF.

This rearrangement joins TRBV11-2 to TRBJ2-3, with D tentatively TRBD1 (5 bases). Germline V gene sequence: CDR1 SGHAT, CDR2 FQNNGV. This CDR3 contains 12 residues. Trimming pared 3 bases from V and 4 bases from J, leaving 5 bases between. This CDR3 reads CASSLTADTQYF. CDR3 in DNA: TGTGCCAGCAGCTTGACAGCAGATACGCAGTATTTT.

In this sample, this clone turned up once. V and J are TRBV7-8 and TRBJ1-1; D possibly corresponds to TRBD1 (5 bases). With 1 base removed from V and 2 bases from J, the gap between germline ends came to 14 bases. Germline V gene data show CDR1 as SGHVS and CDR2 as FQNEAQ. The CDR3 is made up of 16 amino acids. The CDR3 here is CASSLVAGTLNTEAFF. Written as DNA, the CDR3 is TGTGCCAGCAGCTTAGTAGCGGGGACCCTAAACACTGAAGCTTTCTTT.

J is TRBJ2-7 and V is TRBV7-2; TRBD2 matches at 14 bases. The J segment lost 0 bases and the V segment lost 4 bases, leaving 11 bases of the junction unmatched. The CDR3 is 19 residues long. The germline V gene encodes CDR1 SGHTA and CDR2 FQGNSA. The DNA of the CDR3 is TGTGCCAGCAGCTCCATACCGGGACTAGCGGGAGCCCTCTCCTACGAGCAGTACTTC. Translation: CASSSIPGLAGALSYEQYF. Full variable domain (missing parts from reference TRBV7-2 and TRBJ2-7): GAGVSQSPSNKVTEKGKDVELRCDPISGHTALYWYRQSLGQGLEFLIYFQGNSAPDKSGLPSDRFSAERTGGSVSTLTIQRTQQEDSAVYLCASSSIPGLAGALSYEQYFGPGTRLTVT.

The gene calls are TRBV25-1 and TRBJ1-1; D is uncertain. The V gene lost 6 bases and the J gene lost 1 base, with 9 bases spanning the gap. The CDR3 length is 13 residues. The V gene's germline CDR1 is MGHDK and CDR2 SYGVNS. The CDR3 bases are TGTGCCAGCAGGGGCAGGAAGAACACTGAAGCTTTCTTT. Translation: CASRGRKNTEAFF. The entire variable domain, with the rest obtained from reference TRBV25-1 and TRBJ1-1, is as follows: EADIYQTPRYLVIGTGKKITLECSQTMGHDKMYWYQQDPGMELHLIHYSYGVNSTEKGDLSSESTVSRIRTEHFPLTLESARPSHTSQYLCASRGRKNTEAFFGQGTRLTVV.

This sequence joins TRBV12-1 and TRBJ2-7; TRBD1 was called by the table and not checked on the DNA. TRBV12-1 is termed a pseudogene. This CDR3 has 16 residues. The CDR3 loop reads CASSSFLGTGNAVQYF. CDR3 in DNA: TGTGCCAGCAGCTCTTTCCTAGGGACAGGGAATGCGGTGCAGTACTTC.

This chain joins TRBV28 and TRBJ1-5; 9 nucleotides agree with TRBD1. The CDR3 covers 15 residues. Germline CDR1 MDHEN, CDR2 SYDVKM. V was clipped by 6 bases and J by 6 bases; unmatched bases: 9. Here the CDR3 DNA reads TGTGCCAGCAGCCAGACAGGGGGATCTTCTCAGCCCCAGCATTTT. Its translation is CASSQTGGSSQPQHF.

The chain recombines TRBV4-3 with TRBJ1-2; D might be TRBD1 (5 bases). V lost 0 bases and J lost 5, with 13 bases in between. CDR1 is LGHNA, CDR2 YSLEER, per germline. This CDR3 has 15 residues. This CDR3 reads CASSQDLKGVYGYTF. CDR3 bases: TGCGCCAGCAGCCAAGATCTGAAAGGGGTGTATGGCTACACCTTC.

This chain links TRBV6-5 with TRBJ1-3, with a weak D call TRBD1 (6 bases). Trimming pared 11 bases from V and 3 bases from J, leaving 20 bases between. Germline CDR1 and CDR2: MNHEY and SVGAGI. CDR3 length: 15 residues. The CDR3 here is CAEEERGGNGNTIYF. In DNA form, the CDR3 reads TGTGCCGAAGAGGAGAGGGGGGGCAATGGAAACACCATATATTTT.

V gene TRBV27 combines with J gene TRBJ2-7; the D gene is possibly TRBD1 (6 bases). CDR3 length: 13 residues. Between the trimmed V and J ends, which lost 3 bases and 1 base, there was a span of 7 bases. Germline assignment: CDR1 MNHEY and CDR2 SMNVEV (reference sequence). The CDR3 bases are TGTGCCAGCAGTTTTGGACAGTCCTACGAGCAGTACTTC. Translating gives CASSFGQSYEQYF.

The genes are TRBV24-1 and TRBJ1-3; TRBD1 matches 9 bases. The CDR3 runs to 15 residues. The J segment lost 2 bases and the V segment lost 7 bases, leaving 5 bases of the junction unmatched. Germline-derived CDR1 and CDR2 are KGHDR and SFDVKD. The CDR3 sequence: CATRRDRVAGNTIYF. CDR3 sequence (DNA): TGTGCCACCAGAAGGGACAGGGTGGCTGGAAACACCATATATTTT.

The chain joins TRBV9 to TRBJ2-5, with 10 positions matching TRBD2. CDR1 is SGDLS, CDR2 YYNGEE, per germline. The CDR3 runs 17 residues. Trimming at V came to 0 bases and at J to 2 bases, leaving 7 bases not matched to a gene. CDR3 sequence: CASSVGGSGRFQETQYF. For the CDR3, the DNA is TGTGCCAGCAGCGTAGGGGGTAGCGGGAGGTTTCAAGAGACCCAGTACTTC.

V and J are TRBV4-3 and TRBJ1-4; 8 bases are a match to TRBD1. The V gene end was trimmed by 0 bases and the J gene end by 6 bases; junction bases not matched to a gene: 6. The CDR3 spans 16 residues. CDR1 is LGHNA, CDR2 YSLEER, per germline. DNA for the CDR3: TGCGCCAGCAGCCAAGATGGACAGGGATTACATGAAAAACTGTTTTTT. It encodes CASSQDGQGLHEKLFF.

This clone was counted many times. V and J are TRBV2 and TRBJ2-1; 10 nucleotides match TRBD2. The length of the CDR3 is 18 residues. In germline, CDR1 is SNHLY, CDR2 FYNNEI. With V trimmed by 8 bases and J by 3 bases, 16 bases remained unmatched. The CDR3 loop reads CASVGTSDFGVGYNEQFF. DNA for the CDR3: TGTGCCAGCGTTGGGACTAGCGATTTCGGAGTGGGCTACAATGAGCAGTTCTTC. The full variable domain, with the rest looked up from reference TRBV2 and TRBJ2-1, is EPEVTQTPSHQVTQMGQEVILRCVPISNHLYFYWYRQILGQKVEFLVSFYNNEISEKSEIFDDQFSVERPDGSNFTLKIRSTKLEDSAMYFCASVGTSDFGVGYNEQFFGPGTRLTVL.

This clone showed up just once. The chain joins TRBV5-6 to TRBJ2-7, with TRBD1 identical over 9 bases. In germline, CDR1 is SGHDT, CDR2 YYEEEE. The CDR3 loop spans 15 amino acids. V trimming: 6 bases; J trimming: 6 bases; junction bases outside the gene matches: 13. CDR3: CASTPPEGTGTEQYF. The CDR3 bases are TGTGCCAGCACCCCACCGGAAGGGACAGGGACCGAGCAGTACTTC.

This clone was observed once. The chain uses TRBV15 and TRBJ1-2; possibly TRBD1 for D (6 bases). Looked up from germline, CDR1 is LNHNV and CDR2 is YYDKDF (reference sequence). The CDR3 has 14 amino acids. V gave up 1 base and J gave up 9 bases, with 15 bases separating them. The CDR3 sequence is CATSRVRQGSSYTF. CDR3 DNA: TGTGCCACCAGCAGAGTAAGGCAGGGGTCGAGCTACACCTTC.

The rearrangement joins TRBV7-9 to TRBJ1-5; 8 nucleotides agree with TRBD1. The CDR3 has 12 residues. V lost 8 bases and J lost 6; bases outside the gene matches: 3. CDR1 SEHNR and CDR2 FQNEAQ come from the germline V gene (reference sequence). CDR3 region: CASGQGGQPQHF. As DNA, the CDR3 is TGTGCCAGCGGACAGGGAGGTCAGCCCCAGCATTTT.

CDR3 DNA sequence: TGCGCCAGCAGTCGACAGGTTTCTCAGCCCCAGCATTTT. Its translation: CASSRQVSQPQHF. The chain has TRBV4-1 and TRBJ1-5, with a possible D match to TRBD1 (6 bases). The CDR3 is 13 amino acids. Germline V gene lookup returns CDR1 MGHRA and CDR2 YSYEKL. V gave up 6 bases and J gave up 6 bases, with 12 bases separating them.

J is TRBJ2-7 and V is TRBV5-4, with 11 bases matching TRBD1. The CDR3 runs to 15 residues. Trimming cost V 0 bases and J 4 bases; bases outside gene matches: 3. CDR1 is SGHNT, CDR2 YYREEE, per germline (reference sequence). The CDR3 bases are TGTGCCAGCAGCTTGGCCGGACAGGGGGCGTACGAGCAGTACTTC. Protein: CASSLAGQGAYEQYF.

The chain couples TRBV7-9 to TRBJ1-2; tentatively, D is TRBD1 (5 bases). CDR1 SEHNR and CDR2 FQNEAQ come from the germline V gene (reference sequence). This CDR3 has 13 residues. V gave up 4 bases and J gave up 3 bases, with 9 bases separating them. Here the CDR3 DNA reads TGTGCCAGCAGCTCGCAGGGTGACTATGGCTACACCTTC. Residues: CASSSQGDYGYTF.

This clone was detected only once. The V and J genes are TRBV9 and TRBJ1-2; D is perhaps TRBD1 (5 bases). The CDR3 covers 17 residues. Germline-derived CDR1 and CDR2 are SGDLS and YYNGEE. Trimming cost V 3 bases and J 4 bases, with 22 bases left between them. As DNA, the CDR3 is TGTGCCAGCAGCGACGTAGAATGGGGGGGTCCTGCCTATGGCTACACCTTC. Translating gives CASSDVEWGGPAYGYTF.

This clone was found once. This chain links TRBV23-1 with TRBJ2-4; D is possibly TRBD1 (7 bases). TRBV23-1 is classed as an ORF, of uncertain function. V lost 6 bases to trimming and J lost 9 bases, with 15 bases between them. This CDR3 region has 13 residues. The CDR3 nucleotides are TGCGCCAGCAGCAGGGGGGCGTTGCGCATTCAGTACTTC. Amino acid sequence: CASSRGALRIQYF.

A single count supports this clone. The rearrangement links TRBV7-2 to TRBJ2-2; TRBD2 agrees at 8 bases. CDR3 length: 17 residues. V gave up 2 bases and J gave up 2 bases; unmatched junction bases: 7. Looked up from germline, CDR1 is SGHTA and CDR2 is FQGNSA. Written as DNA, the CDR3 is TGTGCCAGCAGCTTAATGGGGGCGGGGGGCAACACCGGGGAGCTGTTTTTT. As protein: CASSLMGAGGNTGELFF.

The chain joins TRBV24-1 to TRBJ2-7; 7 bases align to TRBD1. Germline CDR1 KGHDR, CDR2 SFDVKD. The length of the CDR3 is 15 residues. V shed 3 bases, J shed 3 bases, and the junction held 7 bases outside the gene matches. In DNA form, the CDR3 reads TGTGCCACCAGTGATGCCCGGGACAGAGGCTACGAGCAGTACTTC. It is translated as CATSDARDRGYEQYF.

The genes are TRBV10-2 and TRBJ2-3; no clear D. Trimming cost V 3 bases and J 0 bases, with 10 bases left between them. The CDR3 has 15 residues. The V gene's germline CDR1 is WSHSY and CDR2 SAAADI. The CDR3 loop is CASSDYLLSTDTQYF. The CDR3 nucleotides are TGCGCCAGCAGTGACTACTTACTGAGCACAGATACGCAGTATTTT.

V usage is TRBV6-6 and J usage is TRBJ1-1; no reliable D call. Germline values: CDR1 MNHNY, CDR2 SVGAGI (reference sequence). V was clipped by 6 bases and J by 2 bases, with 7 bases between them. The CDR3 totals 12 residues. The DNA of the CDR3 is TGTGCCAGCAGCTCGACTAACACTGAAGCTTTCTTT. Amino acid sequence: CASSSTNTEAFF.

This rearrangement joins TRBV5-6 to TRBJ2-1, with D unclear. Looked up from germline, CDR1 is SGHDT and CDR2 is YYEEEE. V dropped 0 bases and J dropped 7 bases, with 8 bases sitting between them. The CDR3 totals 13 residues. CDR3: CASSLEWRNEQFF. The CDR3 bases are TGTGCCAGCAGCTTGGAGTGGCGGAATGAGCAGTTCTTC.